A selection of T cell receptor beta chains follows, all from one sample in a study of beta chain features in type 1 diabetes. Data came from immunoSEQ multiplex PCR; TCRdb stores just in-frame clones and leaves some out. The table shows some 400,000 clones, with about 15% occurring only once. Sample: naive CD4+ T cells from blood. These receptors were collected from a woman in her late teens or twenties in good health. Each CDR3 is given with its conserved first and last residue. Fields, in order: V gene, CDR3 protein.

>TRBV7-9
CASGREDTEAFF
>TRBV28
CASSLWGSGSSYEQYF
>TRBV7-9
CASSPGDANTEAFF
>TRBV14
CASSQVSGELFF
>TRBV28
CASSYHGQSSGNTIYF
>TRBV7-2
CASSLALRAKRENGGNIQYF
>TRBV7-2
CASSSEGASNIQYF
>TRBV7-9
CASSSGTSDSGELFF
>TRBV13
CASSFVAADTQYF
>TRBV25-1
CASSDPQGAVGTEAFF
>TRBV5-1
CASSLYGTGELFF
>TRBV28
CASSTTGKGFAKNIQYF
>TRBV28
CASSTPRGGVYEQYF
>TRBV29-1
CSVSSRQGTYEQYF
>TRBV11-1
CASSLNRAVSYTF
>TRBV29-1
CSVPGQARVFNEQFF
>TRBV30
CAWSGLYSSKETQYF
>TRBV5-4
CASSFGASGLNEQFF
>TRBV11-2
CASSAQEGSTDTQYF
>TRBV6-6
CASSQGASGSLNEQFF
>TRBV7-2
CASSLAGGIYSGQYF
>TRBV7-3
CASSAAGGQPQYF
>TRBV19
CASSTTRRQETQYF
>TRBV30
CAWRGGSGRNEQFF
>TRBV28
CASSLITGTFSGANVLTF
>TRBV4-2
CASSLRLAGQETQYF
>TRBV7-8
CASCLVAGGEPQHF
>TRBV7-9
CAPGTGGSTDTQYF
>TRBV11-1
CASSLRTSGTNEQFF
>TRBV2
CASSEKWRRFF
>TRBV7-2
CASSLEGTGRAYGYTF
>TRBV14
CASSQDLGFSTSYNEQFF
>TRBV20-1
CSGAVRGTQYF
>TRBV25-1
CASSADWTNEQFF
>TRBV9
CASSAQRQMRGEQFF
>TRBV2
CASIAVGRGEQFF
>TRBV27
CASRRTSGSYNEQFF
>TRBV19
CASREWEFTSGNTIYF
>TRBV6-5
CASSYSEGAGYGYTF
>TRBV15
CATSLAGADTQYF
>TRBV18
CASSPLGTGGQPQHF
>TRBV18
CASSPPTRTDGYTF
>TRBV29-1
CSVEGRTGNEQFF
>TRBV14
CASSHRTGRGYTF
>TRBV4-1
CASSQDQGLQNIQYF
>TRBV10-3
CAISGNSIATEAFF
>TRBV9
CASSEGTSGQETQYF
>TRBV20-1
CSARPGQKAFF
>TRBV5-8
CASSLTGVNQPQHF
>TRBV5-1
CASSLPQGDGYTF
>TRBV23-1
CASSGGGGSGNTIYF
>TRBV10-3
CAISESKTGYNEQFF
>TRBV28
CASSLSWGREQYF
>TRBV25-1
CASSESWNTEAFF
>TRBV18
CASSPRQGENQPQHF
>TRBV6-6
CASSPTRTGNQPQHF
>TRBV25-1
CASSSLPDRTQETQYF